Here is one TCR beta chain with its context. Authors' processing steps: Amplifying reference gene primers gave estimates of nucleated cell counts. The repertoire was sequenced with immunoSEQ multiplex PCR; TCRdb's copy has only in-frame clones and lacks some. The V and J calls and clone size are taken from that table; D and trimming were inferred from the DNA. This repertoire shows 25,000 to 30,000 clones, roughly 79% found once; its top ten account for nearly 40%. The source of the sample is a study of blood T cell repertoires in COVID-19. Study-wide background: From the United States, Italy and Spain came samples of acute and convalescent COVID-19. Nucleic acid was either cDNA or gDNA, and it came from T cells, B-cell-depleted T cells, or PBMCs.

The CDR3 extends over 16 amino acids. J gave up 9 bases and V 5 bases, and 15 bases lay outside the gene matches. The germline CDR1 and CDR2 sequences are SGHAT and FQNNGV. J is TRBJ1-4 and V is TRBV11-2, with 7 bases fitting TRBD1. Sequencing was carried out using peripheral blood. The receptor was isolated from a man aged 65 to 85 with acute or convalescent COVID-19. The CDR3 bases are TGTGCCAGCAGCCTACATAGGGACAGTTTAATGAAAAAACTGTTTTTT. It encodes CASSLHRDSLMKKLFF.